This record looks at one T cell receptor (beta chain) sequence and its context. Libraries were prepared by immunoSEQ multiplex PCR; TCRdb keeps only in-frame clonotypes and omits some of them. The sample lists a few hundred thousand clones; around three quarters were seen once. The sample comes from a study of shared clonotypes between healthy human individuals. All participating donors were Caucasian adults from Nashville, Tennessee. The sequence came from a woman in her 40s in good health. Some clones in this sample may be carry-over from other donors' samples. The specimen was PBMCs.

The CDR3 DNA reads TGTGCCTGGAGTGTCGCCGTGGGACAGGTCAATCAGCCCCAGCATTTT. Protein product: CAWSVAVGQVNQPQHF. The chain couples TRBV30 to TRBJ1-5, with TRBD1 identical over 8 bases. The CDR3 covers 16 residues. CDR1 is GTSNPN, CDR2 SVGIG, per germline (reference sequence). After removal of 0 bases from V and 3 bases from J, the junction contained 7 bases not matched to a gene.